Below, 23 T cell receptor beta chains from the same sample are listed, as sequenced in a study of control samples from healthy donors and cancer patients. Some clones are missing from TCRdb's copy, which holds only in-frame ones; the method was immunoSEQ multiplex PCR. The table shows 150,000 to 200,000 clones, with roughly nine tenths occurring only once. Sequencing was done on a sample of blood. The receptor set was obtained from a woman in her 30s in good health.

This sequence joins TRBV12-3 or TRBV12-4 and TRBJ1-3; no definite D call. This CDR3 spans 11 amino acids. V was clipped by 9 bases and J by 4 bases, with 7 bases between them. The CDR3 DNA is TGTGCCAGTACCAGGGGAAACACCATATATTTT. Translation: CASTRGNTIYF.

The chain employs TRBV5-1 and TRBJ2-1, with D hard to call. The CDR3 length is 13 residues. V lost 3 bases, J lost 7 bases, and 11 bases lay in between. Looked up from germline, CDR1 is SGHRS and CDR2 is YFSETQ. The chain's CDR3 is CASSSPIENEQFF. The CDR3 DNA sequence: TGCGCCAGCAGCTCCCCGATAGAGAATGAGCAGTTCTTC.

The V and J genes are TRBV11-1 and TRBJ1-5; no firm D call. The CDR3 is 14 amino acids. The V and J ends lost 4 bases and 6 bases respectively, with 13 bases between them. Germline lookup yields CDR1 SGHAT and CDR2 FQDESV (reference sequence). The CDR3 DNA sequence: TGTGCCAGCAGCTCCCGGGATCTGCCTCAGCCCCAGCATTTT. Residues: CASSSRDLPQPQHF.

The rearrangement joins TRBV27 to TRBJ1-1, with TRBD1 as a possible D gene (5 bases). Trimming cost V 5 bases and J 1 base, with 17 bases left between them. Germline CDR1 MNHEY, CDR2 SMNVEV (reference sequence). CDR3 length: 16 amino acids. This CDR3 reads CASSEFGGDPNTEAFF. CDR3 nucleotides: TGTGCCAGCAGTGAATTTGGAGGGGACCCGAACACTGAAGCTTTCTTT.

This clone has only one observation. The J gene is TRBJ2-1, the V gene TRBV4-2, with D hard to call. CDR3 size: 12 residues. CDR1 is LGHNA and CDR2 is YNFKEQ in the germline V gene. V gave up 4 bases and J gave up 3 bases, with 4 bases separating them. CDR3 loop: CASSRDYNEQFF. DNA for the CDR3: TGTGCCAGCAGCCGGGACTACAATGAGCAGTTCTTC.

V gene TRBV28 combines with J gene TRBJ2-7, with a possible D match to TRBD2 (5 bases). CDR1 and CDR2 from the germline V gene are MDHEN and SYDVKM. The CDR3 is 13 amino acids. Between the trimmed V and J ends, which lost 9 bases and 2 bases, there was a span of 14 bases. The CDR3 here is CASSRADTYEQYF. In nucleotides, the CDR3 is TGTGCCAGTTCCCGAGCGGATACCTACGAGCAGTACTTC.

The CDR3 bases are TGTGCCAGCAGCTCCGGGGGAGGGGTTGAAGCTTTCTTT. The encoded protein is CASSSGGGVEAFF. The V gene is TRBV5-4, the J gene TRBJ1-1; a weak D match, TRBD1 (5 bases). Germline lookup yields CDR1 SGHNT and CDR2 YYREEE (reference sequence). Trimming removed 3 bases at V and 7 bases at J, with 13 bases between. This CDR3 is built from 13 residues. The complete variable domain, with remaining parts taken from reference TRBV5-4 and TRBJ1-1, reads ETGVTQSPTHLIKTRGQQVTLRCSSQSGHNTVSWYQQALGQGPQFIFQYYREEENGRGNFPPRFSGLQFPNYSSELNVNALELDDSALYLCASSSGGGVEAFFGQGTRLTVV.

The chain joins TRBV28 to TRBJ2-7; tentative D call: TRBD2 (5 bases). From germline, CDR1 is MDHEN and CDR2 SYDVKM. The CDR3 is 13 amino acids. V was shortened by 6 bases and J by 0 bases, with 9 bases between the two germline ends. The CDR3 loop is CASRLVDSYEQYF. The CDR3, as DNA: TGTGCCAGCAGACTAGTGGACTCCTACGAGCAGTACTTC.

V usage is TRBV4-1 and J usage is TRBJ2-3; 9 bases match TRBD2. The CDR3 is 17 residues long. Germline V CDR1 and CDR2: MGHRA, YSYEKL. V was pared by 4 bases and J by 3 bases, with 11 bases of the junction left unmatched. CDR3 nucleotide sequence: TGCGCCAGCAGCCCCGCATGGAGCGGGAGGAGTACAGATACGCAGTATTTT. Residues: CASSPAWSGRSTDTQYF.

The genes are TRBV4-2 and TRBJ2-2; D is perhaps TRBD2 (6 bases). The CDR3 consists of 15 residues. Trimming shortened V by 1 base and J by 4 bases, and 10 bases separated the two germline ends. Germline values: CDR1 LGHNA, CDR2 YNFKEQ. As DNA, the CDR3 is TGTGCCAGCAGCCAAGCGTCAGCGGGCACCGGGGAGCTGTTTTTT. This encodes CASSQASAGTGELFF.

This sequence joins TRBV4-1 and TRBJ1-1; D might be TRBD1 (6 bases). Trimming removed 3 bases from V and 6 bases from J, with 11 bases in between. The CDR3 is made up of 13 amino acids. The germline V gene has CDR1 MGHRA and CDR2 YSYEKL. The chain's CDR3 is CASSHGQTAEAFF. In nucleotides, the CDR3 is TGCGCCAGCAGCCACGGACAGACCGCTGAAGCTTTCTTT.

V gene TRBV7-3 combines with J gene TRBJ2-1; 10 bases align to TRBD1. J gave up 9 bases and V 2 bases, and 7 bases lay outside the gene matches. The CDR3 has 15 amino acids. Germline lookup yields CDR1 SGHTA and CDR2 FQGTGA. The CDR3 region is CASSLSPRDRGEQFF. The CDR3 DNA follows: TGTGCCAGCAGCTTATCCCCCAGGGACAGGGGTGAGCAGTTCTTC.

The CDR3 nucleotides are TGTGCCAGCGCTGGGCCGGGACAGAACAATCAGCCCCAGCATTTT. Residues: CASAGPGQNNQPQHF. The gene calls are TRBV2 and TRBJ1-5; 7 bases match TRBD1. There are 15 residues in the CDR3. J was trimmed by 3 bases and V by 8 bases; bases with no gene match: 10. CDR1 and CDR2 (germline): SNHLY, FYNNEI.

CDR3 bases: TGTGCCAGCAGTAAAGACACGACAGTAGGTGGCTACACCTTC. Its translation is CASSKDTTVGGYTF. This rearrangement joins TRBV25-1 to TRBJ1-2, with D possibly being TRBD1 (5 bases). V lost 5 bases and J lost 7, with 17 bases in between. CDR3 length equals 14 residues. Germline V gene data show CDR1 as MGHDK and CDR2 as SYGVNS.

The chain employs TRBV5-4 and TRBJ2-7; D might be TRBD1 or TRBD2, each matching 5 bases. Germline V lookup: CDR1 SGHNT, CDR2 YYREEE (reference sequence). V was cut by 2 bases and J by 0 bases, with 12 bases left in between. The length of the CDR3 is 15 residues. DNA for the CDR3: TGTGCCAGCAGCTTCTTGGGTGGGGGCTCCTACGAGCAGTACTTC. Its protein product is CASSFLGGGSYEQYF.

This chain uses TRBV27 with TRBJ1-5; D is perhaps TRBD1 (5 bases). The V gene lost 3 bases and the J gene lost 7 bases, with 13 bases spanning the gap. Germline CDR1 and CDR2: MNHEY and SMNVEV (reference sequence). The CDR3 covers 14 residues. CDR3 loop: CASSFRRDGQPQHF. The CDR3 nucleotides read TGTGCCAGCAGTTTCCGCCGGGACGGGCAGCCCCAGCATTTT.

This chain links TRBV2 with TRBJ2-7; D is uncertain. Looked up from germline, CDR1 is SNHLY and CDR2 is FYNNEI. This CDR3 contains 13 residues. Trimming removed 10 bases from V and 2 bases from J, with 15 bases in between. The CDR3 region is CAIQSPPAYEQYF. In nucleotides, the CDR3 is TGTGCCATCCAATCCCCACCTGCCTACGAGCAGTACTTC.

This chain uses TRBV19 with TRBJ2-3; 7 bases are a match to TRBD1. Germline CDR1 LNHDA, CDR2 SQIVND (reference sequence). The CDR3 is 14 amino acids. The junction had 2 bases not matched to a gene; V was cut back by 1 base and J by 4 bases. CDR3 in DNA: TGTGCCAGTAGTATAGGGCAGGGGGCAGATACGCAGTATTTT. The encoded protein is CASSIGQGADTQYF. Filled out from reference TRBV19 and TRBJ2-3, the complete variable domain reads DGGITQSPKYLFRKEGQNVTLSCEQNLNHDAMYWYRQDPGQGLRLIYYSQIVNDFQKGDIAEGYSVSREKKESFPLTVTSAQKNPTAFYLCASSIGQGADTQYFGPGTRLTVL.

The DNA for the CDR3 is TGTGCCAGCAGTCTAGGACAACTCTTCTCTGGAAACACCATATATTTT. Its translation: CASSLGQLFSGNTIYF. This rearrangement joins TRBV28 to TRBJ1-3, with TRBD1 as a possible D gene (5 bases). V was cut by 5 bases and J by 0 bases, with 14 bases left in between. The CDR3 spans 16 residues. Germline lookup yields CDR1 MDHEN and CDR2 SYDVKM.

The gene calls are TRBV19 and TRBJ2-1; tentative D call: TRBD1 (5 bases). From germline, CDR1 is LNHDA and CDR2 SQIVND (reference sequence). V gave up 5 bases and J gave up 5 bases, with 13 bases separating them. The CDR3 extends over 14 amino acids. The CDR3 DNA reads as TGTGCCAGTAGTCTACAGGACGGACACAATGAGCAGTTCTTC. Protein sequence: CASSLQDGHNEQFF.

This chain joins TRBV11-1 and TRBJ2-7; no firm D call. CDR3 length: 14 amino acids. Per the germline V gene, CDR1 is SGHAT and CDR2 is FQDESV (reference sequence). The V end was cut by 5 bases, the J end by 0 bases, with 11 bases between. For the CDR3, the DNA is TGTGCCAGCAGCCCAAGGACGGCCTCCTACGAGCAGTACTTC. Translated, it gives CASSPRTASYEQYF.

The genes are TRBV9 and TRBJ2-1; 9 positions agree with TRBD1. V was clipped by 0 bases and J by 4 bases; unmatched bases: 2. CDR3 size: 15 residues. Germline V gene data show CDR1 as SGDLS and CDR2 as YYNGEE. The CDR3 loop is CASSVGDRVYNEQFF. DNA for the CDR3: TGTGCCAGCAGCGTAGGGGACAGGGTATACAATGAGCAGTTCTTC.

The rearrangement links TRBV5-5 to TRBJ1-4; perhaps TRBD1 as D (5 bases). In germline, CDR1 is SGHKS, CDR2 YYEKEE (reference sequence). The germline V and J ends were trimmed by 4 bases and 10 bases, with 20 bases remaining between them. This CDR3 comprises 15 residues. The CDR3 nucleotides are TGTGCCAGCAGCACGGGACGGCTTCTCGATGGAAAACTGTTTTTT. It codes for CASSTGRLLDGKLFF.